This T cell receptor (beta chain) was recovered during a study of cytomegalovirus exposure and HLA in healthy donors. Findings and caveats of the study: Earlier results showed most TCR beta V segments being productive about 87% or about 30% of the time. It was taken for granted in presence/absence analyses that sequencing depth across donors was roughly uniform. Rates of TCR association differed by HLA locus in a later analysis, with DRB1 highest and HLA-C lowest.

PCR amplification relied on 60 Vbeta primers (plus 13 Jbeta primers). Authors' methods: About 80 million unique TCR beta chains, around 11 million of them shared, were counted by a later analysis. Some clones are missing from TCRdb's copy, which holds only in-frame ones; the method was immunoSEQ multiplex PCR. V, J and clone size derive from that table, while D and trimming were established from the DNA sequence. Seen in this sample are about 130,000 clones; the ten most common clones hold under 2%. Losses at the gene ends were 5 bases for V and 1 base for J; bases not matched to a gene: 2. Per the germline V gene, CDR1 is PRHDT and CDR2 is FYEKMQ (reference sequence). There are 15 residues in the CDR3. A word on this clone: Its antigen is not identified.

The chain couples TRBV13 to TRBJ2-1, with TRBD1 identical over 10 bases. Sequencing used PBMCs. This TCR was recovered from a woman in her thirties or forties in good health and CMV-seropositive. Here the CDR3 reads CASSGQGGSYNEQFF. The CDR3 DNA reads TGTGCCAGCAGCGGACAGGGGGGTTCCTACAATGAGCAGTTCTTC. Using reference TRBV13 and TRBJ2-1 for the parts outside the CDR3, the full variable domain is AAGVIQSPRHLIKEKRETATLKCYPIPRHDTVYWYQQGPGQDPQFLISFYEKMQSDKGSIPDRFSAQQFSDYHSELNMSSLELGDSALYFCASSGQGGSYNEQFFGPGTRLTVL.